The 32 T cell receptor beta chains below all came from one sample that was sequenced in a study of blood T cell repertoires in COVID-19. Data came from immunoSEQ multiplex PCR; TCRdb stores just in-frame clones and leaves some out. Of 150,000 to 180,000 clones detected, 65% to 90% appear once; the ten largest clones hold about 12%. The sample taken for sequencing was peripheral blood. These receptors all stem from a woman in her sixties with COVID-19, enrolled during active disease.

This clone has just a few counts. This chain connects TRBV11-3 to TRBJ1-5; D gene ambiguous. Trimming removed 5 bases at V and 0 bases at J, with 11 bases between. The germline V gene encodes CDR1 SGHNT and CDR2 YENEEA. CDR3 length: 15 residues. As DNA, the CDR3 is TGTGCCAGCAGCCCTCGACGGGATAGCAATCAGCCCCAGCATTTT. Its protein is CASSPRRDSNQPQHF.

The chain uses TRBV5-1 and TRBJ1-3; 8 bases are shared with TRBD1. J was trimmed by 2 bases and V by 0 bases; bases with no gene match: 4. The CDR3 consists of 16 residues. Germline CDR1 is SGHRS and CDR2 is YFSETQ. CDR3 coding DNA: TGCGCCAGCAGCTTGGCAGGGGGCTGGGCTGGAAACACCATATATTTT. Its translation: CASSLAGGWAGNTIYF. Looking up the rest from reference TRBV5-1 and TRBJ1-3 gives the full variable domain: KAGVTQTPRYLIKTRGQQVTLSCSPISGHRSVSWYQQTPGQGLQFLFEYFSETQRNKGNFPGRFSGRQFSNSRSEMNVSTLELGDSALYLCASSLAGGWAGNTIYFGEGSWLTVV.

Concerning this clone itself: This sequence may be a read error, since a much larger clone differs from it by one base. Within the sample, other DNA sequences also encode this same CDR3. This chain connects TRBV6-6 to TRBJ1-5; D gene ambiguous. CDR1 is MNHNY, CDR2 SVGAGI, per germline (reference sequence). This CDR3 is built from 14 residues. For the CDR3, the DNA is TGTGCCAGTAGTTACTCGTATAGCAATCAGCCCCAGCATTTT. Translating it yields CASSYSYSNQPQHF.

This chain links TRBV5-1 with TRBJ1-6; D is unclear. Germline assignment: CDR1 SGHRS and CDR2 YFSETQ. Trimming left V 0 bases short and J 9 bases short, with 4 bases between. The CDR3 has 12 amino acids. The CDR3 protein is CASSLESSPLHF. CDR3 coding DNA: TGCGCCAGCAGCTTGGAGAGTTCACCCCTCCACTTT.

The CDR3: CATIPDTSYEQYF. The CDR3 DNA reads TGTGCCACCATTCCCGACACGAGCTACGAGCAGTACTTC. The rearrangement uses TRBV11-2 and TRBJ2-7, with D unclear. Per the germline V gene, CDR1 is SGHAT and CDR2 is FQNNGV. This CDR3 is built from 13 residues. V was pared by 10 bases and J by 3 bases, with 16 bases between.

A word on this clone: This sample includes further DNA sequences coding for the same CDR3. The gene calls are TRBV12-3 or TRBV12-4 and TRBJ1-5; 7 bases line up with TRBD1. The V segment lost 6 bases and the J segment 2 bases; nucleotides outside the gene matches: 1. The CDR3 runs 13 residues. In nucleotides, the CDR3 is TGTGCCAGCAGGGGGACAGGCAATCAGCCCCAGCATTTT. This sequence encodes CASRGTGNQPQHF.

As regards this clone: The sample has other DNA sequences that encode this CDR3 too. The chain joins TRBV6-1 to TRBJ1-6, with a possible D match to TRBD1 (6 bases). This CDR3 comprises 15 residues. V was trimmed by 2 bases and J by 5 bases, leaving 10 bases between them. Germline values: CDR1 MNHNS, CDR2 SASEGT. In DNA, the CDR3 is TGTGCCAGCAGTGAAAGAGGACAGCATAATTCACCCCTCCACTTT. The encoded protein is CASSERGQHNSPLHF.

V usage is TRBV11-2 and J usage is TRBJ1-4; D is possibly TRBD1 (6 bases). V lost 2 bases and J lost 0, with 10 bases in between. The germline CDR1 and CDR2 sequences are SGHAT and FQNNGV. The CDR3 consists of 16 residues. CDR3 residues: CASSLNRAPTNEKLFF. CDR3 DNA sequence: TGTGCCAGCAGCTTAAACAGGGCCCCAACTAATGAAAAACTGTTTTTT.

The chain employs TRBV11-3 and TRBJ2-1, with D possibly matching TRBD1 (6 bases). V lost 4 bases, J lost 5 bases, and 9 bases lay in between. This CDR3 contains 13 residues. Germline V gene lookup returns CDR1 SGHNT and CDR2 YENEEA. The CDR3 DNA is TGTGCCAGCAGCTCCACAGGGCACAATGAGCAGTTCTTC. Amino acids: CASSSTGHNEQFF.

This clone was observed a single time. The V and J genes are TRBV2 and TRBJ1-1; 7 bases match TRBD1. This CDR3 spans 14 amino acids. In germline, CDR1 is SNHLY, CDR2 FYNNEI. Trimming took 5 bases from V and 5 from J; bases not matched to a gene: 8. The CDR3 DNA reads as TGTGCCAGCAGTACCAACAGGGGCGGGACTGAAGCTTTCTTT. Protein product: CASSTNRGGTEAFF.

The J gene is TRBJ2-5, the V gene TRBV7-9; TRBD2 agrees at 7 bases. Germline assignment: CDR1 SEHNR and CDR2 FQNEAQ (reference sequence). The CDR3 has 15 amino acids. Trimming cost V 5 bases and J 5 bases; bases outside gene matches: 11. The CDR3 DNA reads TGTGCCAGCAGCCTTACGCTGGGGGGGAAGGAGACCCAGTACTTC. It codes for CASSLTLGGKETQYF.

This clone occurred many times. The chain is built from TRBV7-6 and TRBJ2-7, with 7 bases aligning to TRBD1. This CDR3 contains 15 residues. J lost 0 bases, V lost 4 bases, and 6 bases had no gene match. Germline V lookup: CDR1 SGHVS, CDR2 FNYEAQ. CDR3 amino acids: CASSSSGTASYEQYF. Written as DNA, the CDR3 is TGTGCCAGCAGCTCCTCCGGGACAGCCTCCTACGAGCAGTACTTC.

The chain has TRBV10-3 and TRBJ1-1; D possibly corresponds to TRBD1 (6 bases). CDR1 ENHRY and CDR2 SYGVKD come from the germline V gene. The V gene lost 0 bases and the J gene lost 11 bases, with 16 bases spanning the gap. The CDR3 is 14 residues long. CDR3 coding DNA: TGTGCCATCAGTGAGTCGAATGGCAGGGGAAGGGCTTTCTTT. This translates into CAISESNGRGRAFF.

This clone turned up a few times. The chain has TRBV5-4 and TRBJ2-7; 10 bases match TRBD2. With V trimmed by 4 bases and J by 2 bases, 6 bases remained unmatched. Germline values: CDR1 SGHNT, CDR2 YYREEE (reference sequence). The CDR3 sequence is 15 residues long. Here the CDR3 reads CASSPGLALTYEQYF. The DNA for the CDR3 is TGTGCCAGCAGCCCGGGACTAGCGCTTACCTACGAGCAGTACTTC.

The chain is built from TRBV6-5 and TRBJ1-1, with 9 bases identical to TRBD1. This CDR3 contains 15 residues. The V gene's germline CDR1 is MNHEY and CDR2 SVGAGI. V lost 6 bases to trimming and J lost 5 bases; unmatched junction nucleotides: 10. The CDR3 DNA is TGTGCCAGCAGGGGCACAGGGGGCGAAAGGACTGAAGCTTTCTTT. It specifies CASRGTGGERTEAFF.

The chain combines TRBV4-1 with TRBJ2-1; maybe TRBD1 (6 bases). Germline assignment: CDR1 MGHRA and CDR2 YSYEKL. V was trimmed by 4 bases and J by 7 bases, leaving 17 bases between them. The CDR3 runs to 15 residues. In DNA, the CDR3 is TGCGCCAGCAGCCCCGTGATGACGGGGACAAATGAGCAGTTCTTC. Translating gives CASSPVMTGTNEQFF.

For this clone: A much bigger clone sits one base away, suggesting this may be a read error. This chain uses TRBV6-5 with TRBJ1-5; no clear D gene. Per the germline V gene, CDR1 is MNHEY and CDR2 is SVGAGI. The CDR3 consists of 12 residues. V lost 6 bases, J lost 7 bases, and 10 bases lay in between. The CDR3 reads CASRSGGQPQHF. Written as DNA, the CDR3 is TGTGCCAGCAGGTCGGGAGGCCAGCCCCAGCATTTT.

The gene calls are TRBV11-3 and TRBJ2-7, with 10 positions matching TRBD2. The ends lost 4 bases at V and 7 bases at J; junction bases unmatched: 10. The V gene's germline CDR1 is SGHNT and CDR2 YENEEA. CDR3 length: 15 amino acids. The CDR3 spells CASSSSGRAGDEQYF. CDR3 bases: TGTGCCAGCAGCTCGAGCGGGAGGGCCGGGGATGAGCAGTACTTC. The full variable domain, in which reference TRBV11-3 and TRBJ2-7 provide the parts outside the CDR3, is EAGVVQSPRYKIIEKKQPVAFWCNPISGHNTLYWYLQNLGQGPELLIRYENEEAVDDSQLPKDRFSAERLKGVDSTLKIQPAELGDSAVYLCASSSSGRAGDEQYFGPGTRLTVT.

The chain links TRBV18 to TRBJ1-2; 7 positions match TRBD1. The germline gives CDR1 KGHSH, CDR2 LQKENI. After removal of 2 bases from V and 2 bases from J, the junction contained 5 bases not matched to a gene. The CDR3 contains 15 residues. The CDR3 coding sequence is TGTGCCAGCTCACCATCTGGACAGGCGAACTATGGCTACACCTTC. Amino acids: CASSPSGQANYGYTF.

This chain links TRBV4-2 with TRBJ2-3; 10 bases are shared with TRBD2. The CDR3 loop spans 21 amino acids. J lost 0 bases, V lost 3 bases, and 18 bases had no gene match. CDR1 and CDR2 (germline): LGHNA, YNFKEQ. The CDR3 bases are TGTGCCAGCAGCCACCCTATAAGAGGAAGCGGGAGGGCCTCTAGCACAGATACGCAGTATTTT. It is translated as CASSHPIRGSGRASSTDTQYF.

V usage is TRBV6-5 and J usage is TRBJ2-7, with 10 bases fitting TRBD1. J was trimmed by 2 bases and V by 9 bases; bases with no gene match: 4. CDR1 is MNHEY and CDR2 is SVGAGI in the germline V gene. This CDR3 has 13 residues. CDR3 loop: CASWTGGAYEQYF. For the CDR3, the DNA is TGTGCCAGTTGGACAGGGGGAGCCTACGAGCAGTACTTC.

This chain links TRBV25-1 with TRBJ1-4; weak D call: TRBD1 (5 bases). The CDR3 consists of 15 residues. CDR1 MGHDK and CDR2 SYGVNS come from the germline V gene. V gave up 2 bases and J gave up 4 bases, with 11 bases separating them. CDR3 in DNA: TGTGCCAGCAGTGAACTGGCCGGGGGTAATGAAAAACTGTTTTTT. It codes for CASSELAGGNEKLFF.

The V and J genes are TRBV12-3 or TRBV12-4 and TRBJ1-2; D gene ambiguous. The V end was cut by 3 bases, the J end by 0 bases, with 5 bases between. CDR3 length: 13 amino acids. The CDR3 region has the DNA TGTGCCAGCAGTTTTTCTCCTAACTATGGCTACACCTTC. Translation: CASSFSPNYGYTF.

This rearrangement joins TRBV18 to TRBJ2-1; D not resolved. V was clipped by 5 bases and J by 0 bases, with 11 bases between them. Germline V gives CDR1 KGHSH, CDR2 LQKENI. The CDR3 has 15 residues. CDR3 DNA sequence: TGTGCCAGCTCAGCAGTCCCCACCTCCTACAATGAGCAGTTCTTC. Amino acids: CASSAVPTSYNEQFF.

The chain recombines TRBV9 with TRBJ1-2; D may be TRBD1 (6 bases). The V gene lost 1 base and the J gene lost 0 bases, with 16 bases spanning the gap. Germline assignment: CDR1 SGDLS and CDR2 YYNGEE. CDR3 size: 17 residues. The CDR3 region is CASSVSGVPSTNYGYTF. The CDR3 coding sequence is TGTGCCAGCAGCGTATCAGGGGTACCTTCTACTAACTATGGCTACACCTTC.

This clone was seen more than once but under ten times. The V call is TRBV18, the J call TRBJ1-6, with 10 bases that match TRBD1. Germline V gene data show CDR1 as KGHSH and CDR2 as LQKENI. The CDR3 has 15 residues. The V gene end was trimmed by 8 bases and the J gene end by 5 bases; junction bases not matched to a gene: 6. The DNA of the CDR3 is TGTGCCAGCCGACAGGGACAGGGGCATAATTCACCCCTCCACTTT. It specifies CASRQGQGHNSPLHF. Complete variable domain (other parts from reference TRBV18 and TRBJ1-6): NAGVMQNPRHLVRRRGQEARLRCSPMKGHSHVYWYRQLPEEGLKFMVYLQKENIIDESGMPKERFSAEFPKEGPSILRIQQVVRGDSAAYFCASRQGQGHNSPLHFGNGTRLTVT.

CDR3 amino acids: CASSTGGGNEQFF. The CDR3 DNA follows: TGTGCCAGCTCTACCGGGGGGGGTAATGAGCAGTTCTTC. The V call is TRBV18, the J call TRBJ2-1, with 8 nucleotides matching TRBD2. The CDR3 is made up of 13 amino acids. J was trimmed by 7 bases and V by 6 bases; bases with no gene match: 5. The V gene's germline CDR1 is KGHSH and CDR2 LQKENI.

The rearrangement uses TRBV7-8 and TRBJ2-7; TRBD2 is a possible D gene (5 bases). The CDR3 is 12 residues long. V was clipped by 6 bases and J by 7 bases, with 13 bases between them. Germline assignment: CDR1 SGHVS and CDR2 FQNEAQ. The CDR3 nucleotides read TGTGCCAGCAGAACGCTCCCGGGGGAGCAGTACGTC. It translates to CASRTLPGEQYV.

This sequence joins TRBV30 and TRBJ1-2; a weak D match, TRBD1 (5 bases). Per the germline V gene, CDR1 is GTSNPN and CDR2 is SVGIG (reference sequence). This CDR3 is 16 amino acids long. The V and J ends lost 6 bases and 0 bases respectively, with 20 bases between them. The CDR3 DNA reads TGTGCCTGTCTGGGTTCACCTACGGGGGCTAACTATGGCTACACCTTC. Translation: CACLGSPTGANYGYTF.

The CDR3 is CASSLGGLNTEAFF. CDR3 DNA sequence: TGTGCCAGCAGTTTGGGAGGGCTTAACACTGAAGCTTTCTTT. The V call is TRBV6-5, the J call TRBJ1-1; no clear D gene. Trimming pared 4 bases from V and 2 bases from J, leaving 11 bases between. CDR3 length equals 14 residues. Germline V lookup: CDR1 MNHEY, CDR2 SVGAGI.

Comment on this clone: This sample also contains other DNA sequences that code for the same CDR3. The CDR3 DNA reads as TGTGCCAGCAGACCCGGGACAGGCGTATCACCCCTCCACTTT. It encodes CASRPGTGVSPLHF. The gene calls are TRBV6-5 and TRBJ1-6; 8 bases line up with TRBD1. The trim removed 6 bases at V and 10 bases at J, leaving 8 bases unmatched. The CDR3 contains 14 residues. Germline loops: CDR1 MNHEY, CDR2 SVGAGI.

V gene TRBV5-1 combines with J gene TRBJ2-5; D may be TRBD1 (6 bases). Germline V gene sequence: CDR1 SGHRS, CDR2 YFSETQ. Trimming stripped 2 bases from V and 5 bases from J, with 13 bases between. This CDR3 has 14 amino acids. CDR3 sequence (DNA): TGCGCCAGCAGCTTCAATTACAGGGTGGAGACCCAGTACTTC. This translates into CASSFNYRVETQYF.